This T cell receptor (beta chain) was sequenced in a study of T cells after yellow fever vaccination. About the research overall: Each low-cell-number fraction was prepared by means of SMART-Seq v4 Ultra Low Input.

In its sample, this clonotype was seen many times. The antigen remains unidentified. Unmatched junction bases numbered 9, after V lost 3 bases and J lost 5 bases. The CDR3 has 15 residues. TCRdb itself ran the 5' RACE reads through MiXCR, one entry per CDR3 protein. This table has some 350,000 distinct CDR3 sequences, approximately 6% appearing once. General study results and limits: Clones from primary vaccination mostly reappeared after the booster (roughly 95% CD4, approximately 86% CD8). Some clonotypes were seen in both the CD4 and the CD8 compartments. These made up a small share and likely arose from convergent recombination. High-abundance clonotypes from the bulk population could contaminate FACS-sorted repertoires.

The sequence came from a man younger than 40 who received the YFV17D yellow fever vaccine. This sample comprised PBMCs, obtained 5 days after the yellow fever booster vaccination. The rearrangement joins TRBV12-3 or TRBV12-4 to TRBJ1-1, with TRBD1 matching over 7 bases. CDR3 DNA sequence: TGTGCCAGCAGTTTGATGACAGGGCGAGGGACTGAAGCTTTCTTT. This translates into CASSLMTGRGTEAFF.